The 14 T cell receptor beta chains given below trace back to one sample, sequenced in a study of T cells in localized non-small cell lung cancer. Generated by immunoSEQ multiplex PCR, the TCRdb table keeps only in-frame clones and is missing some. Found here are 20,000 to 25,000 clones, approximately 88% of them singletons; the top ten hold around 9.9%. Material: peripheral blood mononuclear cells, obtained before any cancer treatment. These receptors all stem from a woman aged 35 to 75 with stage III lung adenocarcinoma.

The gene calls are TRBV7-6 and TRBJ2-3, with D possibly TRBD1 on 6 matching bases. V lost 1 base and J 1 base, leaving 12 bases between the germline ends. Germline lookup yields CDR1 SGHVS and CDR2 FNYEAQ. The CDR3 covers 16 residues. The CDR3, as DNA: TGTGCCAGCAGCTTAGAGGGGACACGGGGCACAGATACGCAGTATTTT. Protein product: CASSLEGTRGTDTQYF. The full variable domain, with the rest looked up from reference TRBV7-6 and TRBJ2-3, is GAGVSQSPRYKVTKRGQDVALRCDPISGHVSLYWYRQALGQGPEFLTYFNYEAQQDKSGLPNDRFSAERPEGSISTLTIQRTEQRDSAMYRCASSLEGTRGTDTQYFGPGTRLTVL.

This chain joins TRBV14 and TRBJ2-1; 8 bases fit TRBD1. This CDR3 is built from 18 residues. V was pared by 1 base and J by 4 bases, with 12 bases of the junction left unmatched. CDR1 is SGHDN, CDR2 FVKESK, per germline. The DNA for the CDR3 is TGTGCCAGCAGCCAAGTCGTCGGGACACAGGGGGAGTACAATGAGCAGTTCTTC. It is translated as CASSQVVGTQGEYNEQFF.

The rearrangement uses TRBV5-8 and TRBJ2-5, with D hard to call. V was clipped by 5 bases and J by 4 bases, with 12 bases between them. The CDR3 length is 13 residues. Per germline, CDR1 SGHTS and CDR2 YDEGEE. In nucleotides, the CDR3 is TGTGCCAGCAGTAGGGCTAGAGGAGAGACCCAGTACTTC. This translates into CASSRARGETQYF.

This clone was detected a few times. The chain employs TRBV19 and TRBJ2-7; 7 bases are shared with TRBD1. V shed 5 bases, J shed 3 bases, and the junction held 10 bases outside the gene matches. Germline-derived CDR1 and CDR2 are LNHDA and SQIVND (reference sequence). CDR3 length: 15 residues. DNA of the CDR3: TGTGCCAGTAGTTCGCGACAGGGTAGACTCTACGAGCAGTACTTC. It encodes CASSSRQGRLYEQYF.

V is TRBV25-1 and J is TRBJ1-3; no clear D gene. This CDR3 spans 15 amino acids. The V end lost 6 bases, the J end lost 0 bases, and 12 bases lay between the germline ends. Per the germline V gene, CDR1 is MGHDK and CDR2 is SYGVNS. DNA of the CDR3: TGTGCCAGCAGGCCCACCGGGTACTCTGGAAACACCATATATTTT. Amino acids: CASRPTGYSGNTIYF.

The rearrangement joins TRBV6-1 to TRBJ2-5, with unresolved D. Germline-derived CDR1 and CDR2 are MNHNS and SASEGT. This CDR3 has 18 amino acids. V was pared by 0 bases and J by 3 bases, with 20 bases between. CDR3 amino acids: CASSEAEKRSFEKETQYF. Written as DNA, the CDR3 is TGTGCCAGCAGTGAAGCAGAAAAAAGGAGCTTCGAGAAAGAGACCCAGTACTTC.

This chain uses TRBV5-1 with TRBJ1-1, with no clear D. The CDR3 has 17 amino acids. Germline-derived CDR1 and CDR2 are SGHRS and YFSETQ. V was trimmed by 3 bases and J by 1 base, leaving 19 bases between them. This chain's CDR3 is CASSSGGRPTGNTEAFF. For the CDR3, the DNA is TGCGCCAGCAGCTCGGGAGGCAGGCCTACCGGGAACACTGAAGCTTTCTTT.

The chain is built from TRBV5-1 and TRBJ2-7; 9 nucleotides align to TRBD1. The CDR3 is 15 residues long. Germline loops: CDR1 SGHRS, CDR2 YFSETQ. Trimming cost V 0 bases and J 6 bases; bases outside gene matches: 7. The CDR3 DNA follows: TGCGCCAGCAGCTTGGGGGGGACAGGGTCTGGCGAGCAGTACTTC. Translating it yields CASSLGGTGSGEQYF.

The chain is built from TRBV5-1 and TRBJ1-2; TRBD1 is a possible D gene (5 bases). Germline-derived CDR1 and CDR2 are SGHRS and YFSETQ. Trimming cost V 5 bases and J 4 bases, with 12 bases left between them. The CDR3 runs 13 residues. The CDR3 DNA reads TGCGCCAGCAGGGGGGGAACGAGCTATGGCTACACCTTC. It yields the protein CASRGGTSYGYTF.

The chain uses TRBV5-1 and TRBJ2-5, with TRBD1 matching over 7 bases. CDR1 and CDR2 from the germline V gene are SGHRS and YFSETQ. V lost 0 bases, J lost 2 bases, and 4 bases stayed unmatched. The CDR3 length is 15 residues. CDR3 sequence (DNA): TGCGCCAGCAGCTTGGCGGGACAGCCGCAAGAGACCCAGTACTTC. Translation gives CASSLAGQPQETQYF.

For the CDR3, the DNA is TGCGCCAGCAGCTTGGTGGTAGCGGGGCTCACAGATACGCAGTATTTT. Its translation: CASSLVVAGLTDTQYF. The V gene is TRBV5-1, the J gene TRBJ2-3, with TRBD2 matching over 8 bases. Germline CDR1 reads SGHRS; CDR2 reads YFSETQ. This CDR3 is built from 16 residues. Unmatched junction bases numbered 5, after V lost 0 bases and J lost 2 bases.

The rearrangement uses TRBV7-9 and TRBJ2-1; TRBD2 matches 8 bases. V gave up 5 bases and J gave up 8 bases; unmatched junction bases: 11. CDR3 length: 15 residues. Germline V gives CDR1 SEHNR, CDR2 FQNEAQ (reference sequence). In DNA form, the CDR3 reads TGTGCCAGCAGCCCCGGGGGAGCGGGGGATCATGAGCAGTTCTTC. It is translated as CASSPGGAGDHEQFF.

Only one count was recorded for this clone. The V and J genes are TRBV19 and TRBJ2-7, with 9 nucleotides matching TRBD1. This CDR3 region has 13 residues. In germline, CDR1 is LNHDA, CDR2 SQIVND (reference sequence). V lost 5 bases and J lost 5; bases outside the gene matches: 4. CDR3 residues: CASSQDRGDEQYF. The DNA for the CDR3 is TGTGCCAGTAGTCAAGACAGGGGGGACGAGCAGTACTTC.

This chain links TRBV6-6 with TRBJ1-4; possible D gene TRBD1, 5 bases. Trimming stripped 8 bases from V and 7 bases from J, with 11 bases between. Germline V gene data show CDR1 as MNHNY and CDR2 as SVGAGI (reference sequence). This CDR3 region has 12 residues. The CDR3 is CASLRGGEKLFF. The DNA of the CDR3 is TGTGCCAGCTTAAGGGGTGGTGAAAAACTGTTTTTT.